This T cell receptor beta chain derives from a study of regulatory T cells in long-lasting Graves disease. Study-level information: Less than 3 months of antithyroid drugs had been taken by newly diagnosed Graves' patients.

As for time point: newly diagnosed GD, antithyroid drugs for less than 3 months. The authors made the TCR library using RNA they extracted from PBMCs. The junction had 6 bases not matched to a gene; V was cut back by 0 bases and J by 5 bases. The germline gives CDR1 SGHRS, CDR2 YFSETQ. The CDR3 totals 15 residues. This clonotype was observed many times. According to the study, TCR beta libraries were built with iRepertoire HTBI primers and CDR3-region Arm-PCR. Each CDR3 protein is one row after TCRdb ran MiXCR on the multiplex PCR reads. The profile shows 400,000 to 450,000 distinct CDR3 sequences, 14% to 15% of them singletons. This sample also belongs to another study, concerning T cells in Graves' hyperthyroidism and ophthalmopathy. From that report: Criteria for exclusion of patients were uncontrolled infection, other autoimmune disease, pregnancy or lactation. The TCR CDR3 first-round RT-PCR relied on the HTBI primer set.

The TCR sequence derives from a woman aged 25-40 years with Graves disease. Sequenced here: peripheral blood mononuclear cells (PBMCs), sampled at new diagnosis, from a patient treated with antithyroid drugs. V and J are TRBV5-1 and TRBJ2-7; 9 bases agree with TRBD1. CDR3 sequence reads: CASSLAGTGGDEQYF. Here the CDR3 DNA reads TGCGCCAGCAGCTTGGCCGGAACAGGGGGCGACGAGCAGTACTTC.